This TCR beta chain was sequenced in a study of Ad26.COV2.S vaccination and SARS-CoV-2 variants. Study-wide background: Among those in the COV1001 Ad26.COV2.S trial arm was the donor.

The assay was immunoSEQ multiplex PCR, and TCRdb's table has in-frame clones only and misses some. The repertoire holds about 370,000 clones, approximately 91% seen once, with over 1.5% in the top ten. Whole-study findings and limits: Reported post-vaccination CD8+ and CD4+ T cell responses to spike showed substantial breadth.

Germline loops: CDR1 LGHDT, CDR2 YNNKEL (reference sequence). V was pared by 5 bases and J by 3 bases, with 9 bases between. The CDR3 sequence is 13 residues long. With respect to this clone: Antigen specificity is unknown.

Treatment of the sample: about 20 received Ad26.COV2.S at low or high dose, single or two shots; roughly 5 received placebo; per-sample allocation not given. Collection of samples fell on day 63 after the first vaccine or placebo injection. Expressing Wuhan-strain SARS-CoV-2 spike, an Ad26 vector served as the vaccine. The sequence came from a person aged 18 to 59 who received the Ad26.COV2.S COVID-19 vaccine or a placebo. The source material was peripheral blood, sampled in a trial of Ad26.COV2.S vaccine versus placebo. The chain employs TRBV3-1 (or the pseudogene TRBV3-2) and TRBJ2-3; a possible D gene is TRBD2 (5 bases). The CDR3: CASSGSGTDTQYF. In nucleotides, the CDR3 is TGTGCCAGCAGCGGGTCGGGGACAGATACGCAGTATTTT.